These T cell receptor beta chains were read from a single sample in a study of T cell repertoires in cytomegalovirus infection. What these receptors recognize is not known. TCRdb analysed the reads with MiXCR anew, one entry per CDR3 protein. The sample contains approximately 120,000 distinct CDR3 sequences, 32% of which appear only once. The source material was CD8+ T cells from cultured PBMCs, sampled from culture after CMV antigen stimulation. These receptors were collected from a human donor in good health (CMV status not recorded). Some clones in this sample may be carry-over from other donors' samples. CDR3s include the opening cysteine and the closing phenylalanine or tryptophan. Fields, in order: D gene, J gene, V gene, clone size, CDR3 protein, CDR3 DNA. A D gene is named only where the DNA matches it firmly. The size entry is marked missing in some rows and otherwise reads once, few, many or a size class.

>TRBD2|TRBJ2-1|TRBV6-1|many
CAAHLGEGLTYEQFF
TGTGCCGCGCACTTAGGGGAGGGGTTGACGTATGAGCAGTTCTTC
>-|TRBJ1-1|TRBV19|-
CASIRTKGTEAFF
TGTGCCAGTATCCGGACCAAAGGGACTGAAGCTTTCTTT
>-|TRBJ1-5|TRBV19|-
CASSPITSNQPQHF
TGTGCCAGTAGTCCTATAACTAGCAATCAGCCCCAGCATTTT
>TRBD1|TRBJ2-1|TRBV5-4|-
CATRYRQGRSDEQFF
TGTGCCACCCGGTACCGACAGGGCAGAAGCGATGAGCAGTTCTTC
>-|TRBJ1-2|TRBV4-1|many
CASSQDLSGSLYGYTF
TGCGCCAGCAGCCAAGATCTGTCAGGTTCGCTTTATGGCTACACCTTC
>-|TRBJ1-1|TRBV29-1|-
CSVYEQLNTEAFF
TGCAGCGTTTACGAACAGCTGAACACTGAAGCTTTCTTT
>TRBD1|TRBJ2-7|TRBV7-9|few
CASSPTGTVGEQYF
TGTGCCAGCAGCCCGACAGGGACGGTCGGCGAGCAGTACTTC
>TRBD1|TRBJ1-4|TRBV2|-
CASSATGLAEKLSF
TGTGCCAGCAGTGCGACAGGGTTGGCTGAAAAACTGTCTTTT
>-|TRBJ2-1|TRBV7-6|few
CASSFVEAPYNEQFF
TGTGCCAGCAGCTTTGTCGAGGCCCCATACAATGAGCAGTTCTTC
>-|TRBJ1-4|TRBV7-2|few
CASSLVGGSYEKLFF
TGTGCCAGCAGCTTAGTAGGGGGTTCGTACGAAAAACTGTTTTTT
>-|TRBJ1-1|TRBV12-3/TRBV12-4|medium-sized
CASSVLSVLTEAFF
TGTGCCAGCAGTGTATTATCGGTACTCACTGAAGCTTTCTTT
>TRBD2|TRBJ2-1|TRBV11-2|-
CASSDRNSGEGIRNEQFF
TGTGCCAGCAGCGATAGGAATAGCGGGGAAGGGATTCGGAATGAGCAGTTCTTC
>TRBD1|TRBJ2-1|TRBV12-3/TRBV12-4|few
CASSSPRTGVYNEQFF
TGTGCCAGCAGTTCCCCGAGGACAGGTGTCTACAATGAGCAGTTCTTC
>-|TRBJ2-2|TRBV5-6|once
CASSAYLEANTGELFF
TGTGCCAGCAGCGCTTATTTAGAGGCGAACACCGGGGAGCTGTTTTTT
>TRBD1|TRBJ1-1|TRBV6-4|-
CASSDGQAESTEAFF
TGTGCCAGCAGTGACGGACAGGCGGAAAGCACTGAAGCTTTCTTT
>-|TRBJ2-1|TRBV15|-
CATSRDRQIYNEQFF
TGTGCCACCAGCAGAGACAGACAAATCTACAATGAGCAGTTCTTC
>TRBD2|TRBJ2-1|TRBV12-3/TRBV12-4|-
CASRGGVFYNEQFF
TGTGCCAGCAGGGGGGGGGTTTTCTACAATGAGCAGTTCTTC
>-|TRBJ2-1|TRBV2|-
CASGVPQGRVSSYNEQFF
TGTGCCAGCGGGGTGCCCCAGGGCCGAGTCAGCTCCTACAATGAGCAGTTCTTC
>-|TRBJ1-6|TRBV7-6|-
CASSLGGLTYNSPLHF
TGTGCCAGCAGCTTAGGGGGGCTAACCTATAATTCACCCCTCCACTTT
>TRBD1|TRBJ2-7|TRBV12-3/TRBV12-4|-
CASSLTGAYEQYF
TGTGCCAGCAGTTTAACAGGGGCCTACGAGCAGTACTTC
>TRBD1|TRBJ1-1|TRBV6-5|-
CASRTGENTEAFF
TGTGCCAGCAGAACAGGGGAAAACACTGAAGCTTTCTTT
>-|TRBJ1-1|TRBV12-3/TRBV12-4|-
CASSLGPVWVFGTMNTEAFF
TGTGCCAGCAGTTTAGGACCGGTTTGGGTATTCGGGACTATGAACACTGAAGCTTTCTTT
>-|TRBJ2-7|TRBV7-2|many
CASSSIVQGELGYEQYF
TGTGCCAGCAGCTCTATCGTACAGGGTGAACTTGGCTACGAGCAGTACTTC
>-|TRBJ1-5|TRBV7-2|many
CASSVHHGQPQHF
TGTGCCAGCAGCGTTCATCATGGGCAGCCCCAGCATTTT
>-|TRBJ2-7|TRBV5-4|-
CASSWGTGAVEQYF
TGTGCCAGCAGCTGGGGAACCGGGGCCGTCGAGCAGTACTTC
>-|TRBJ1-2|TRBV7-9|-
CASRDQLEESDGYTF
TGTGCCAGCAGGGATCAATTGGAGGAATCGGATGGCTACACCTTC
>TRBD1|TRBJ2-2|TRBV27|few
CASSFSRTGSGELFF
TGTGCCAGCAGTTTCTCCAGGACAGGGTCCGGGGAGCTGTTTTTT
>TRBD2|TRBJ2-5|TRBV20-1|-
CSARGLTSGGYQETQYF
TGCAGTGCTAGAGGCCTCACTAGCGGGGGGTACCAAGAGACCCAGTACTTC
>-|TRBJ2-5|TRBV7-9|few
CASSPRDGETQYF
TGTGCCAGCAGCCCACGGGACGGAGAGACCCAGTACTTC
>-|TRBJ1-1|TRBV2|few
CASSEGGALNTEAFF
TGTGCCAGCAGTGAGGGCGGTGCTTTGAACACTGAAGCTTTCTTT
>-|TRBJ2-3|TRBV14|-
CASSSRQGAITDTQYF
TGTGCCAGCAGCTCGCGCCAGGGAGCAATAACAGATACGCAGTATTTT
>-|TRBJ2-1|TRBV7-9|few
CASSPAKVEQFF
TGTGCCAGCAGCCCAGCAAAAGTCGAACAGTTCTTC
>TRBD1|TRBJ1-5|TRBV20-1|-
CSASAGQGANQPQHF
TGCAGTGCTAGCGCTGGACAGGGGGCAAATCAGCCCCAGCATTTT
>-|TRBJ2-1|TRBV6-1|few
CASRYAGAYNEQFF
TGTGCCAGCCGTTATGCGGGGGCGTACAATGAGCAGTTCTTC
>-|TRBJ2-7|TRBV5-6|-
CASTRTGAYEQYF
TGTGCCAGCACCCGGACTGGAGCCTACGAGCAGTACTTC